These 19 T cell receptor beta chains originate from one sample sequenced in a study of CD8+ T cells in alopecia areata. Extracted RNA was reverse transcribed, and the resulting cDNA served as sequencing template. Only in-frame clones appear in the TCRdb table, and some are missing; sequencing was by immunoSEQ multiplex PCR. In the table there are 130,000 or so clones, 61% of which are singletons. This sample's treatment: oral pan-JAK inhibitor, 5-10 mg twice daily. This specimen consisted of CD4+ T cells sorted from blood, obtained at week 4, from a patient treated with tofacitinib. The receptors were sampled from a human donor with alopecia areata.

In this sample, this clone turned up a few times. The CDR3 sequence is CASSPGDSIYEQYF. CDR3 nucleotide sequence: TGCGCCAGCAGTCCGGGGGACAGCATCTACGAGCAGTACTTC. The chain links TRBV5-1 to TRBJ2-7, with TRBD1 as a possible D gene (7 bases). Per germline, CDR1 SGHRS and CDR2 YFSETQ. V was trimmed by 5 bases and J by 3 bases, leaving 15 bases between them. This CDR3 contains 14 residues.

The chain couples TRBV28 to TRBJ2-5; TRBD1 agrees at 9 bases. CDR1 is MDHEN and CDR2 is SYDVKM in the germline V gene. The CDR3 contains 15 residues. Trimming removed 4 bases from V and 0 bases from J; junction bases left unmatched: 3. DNA of the CDR3: TGTGCCAGCAGTTCCGGGACAGGGTACCAAGAGACCCAGTACTTC. This gives the protein CASSSGTGYQETQYF. The full variable domain, in which reference TRBV28 and TRBJ2-5 provide the parts outside the CDR3, is DVKVTQSSRYLVKRTGEKVFLECVQDMDHENMFWYRQDPGLGLRLIYFSYDVKMKEKGDIPEGYSVSREKKERFSLILESASTNQTSMYLCASSSGTGYQETQYFGPGTRLLVL.

This clone occurred a few times. The chain carries TRBV28 and TRBJ2-2; 9 nucleotides match TRBD2. The CDR3 runs to 15 residues. Germline assignment: CDR1 MDHEN and CDR2 SYDVKM. The ends lost 7 bases at V and 6 bases at J; junction bases unmatched: 9. This CDR3 is CASTLSGSGAGELFF. CDR3 sequence (DNA): TGTGCCAGCACCCTTAGCGGGAGCGGCGCCGGGGAGCTGTTTTTT.

The chain is built from TRBV30 and TRBJ2-5; possibly TRBD1 for D (5 bases). The ends were cut back, 4 bases at V and 5 bases at J, with 11 bases in the middle. The CDR3 has 12 residues. Looked up from germline, CDR1 is GTSNPN and CDR2 is SVGIG (reference sequence). The CDR3 sequence is CAWTAGWETQYF. CDR3 nucleotides: TGTGCCTGGACGGCAGGGTGGGAGACCCAGTACTTC.

The rearrangement uses TRBV29-1 and TRBJ2-3, with 7 nucleotides matching TRBD2. The J segment lost 4 bases and the V segment lost 5 bases, leaving 3 bases of the junction unmatched. This CDR3 region has 12 residues. Germline loops: CDR1 SQVTM, CDR2 ANQGSEA. CDR3 sequence: CSVPRGADTQYF. CDR3 in DNA: TGCAGCGTTCCTCGGGGGGCAGATACGCAGTATTTT.

This clone was picked up a small number of times. The J gene is TRBJ2-4, the V gene TRBV10-3; TRBD2 matches 7 bases. Germline trimming cut 0 bases from V and 11 bases from J; bases unmatched to any gene: 4. The length of the CDR3 is 13 residues. CDR1 is ENHRY and CDR2 is SYGVKD in the germline V gene. In nucleotides, the CDR3 is TGTGCCATCAGTGAGTCGTCTCGGGAGGTTCAGTACTTC. Translation: CAISESSREVQYF.

The chain has TRBV7-2 and TRBJ2-1; TRBD2 matches 11 bases. There are 16 residues in the CDR3. Germline V CDR1 and CDR2: SGHTA, FQGNSA. J gave up 10 bases and V 5 bases, and 13 bases lay outside the gene matches. The CDR3 DNA sequence: TGTGCCAGCAGCCAAGCTTCCGGGACTAGCGGCCCCGAGCAGTTCTTC. It codes for CASSQASGTSGPEQFF.

This chain links TRBV25-1 with TRBJ1-4; D possibly corresponds to TRBD1 (6 bases). There are 14 residues in the CDR3. CDR1 is MGHDK and CDR2 is SYGVNS in the germline V gene. V was shortened by 3 bases and J by 8 bases, with 13 bases between the two germline ends. For the CDR3, the DNA is TGTGCCAGCAGTGATGGGAGGGGGGACGAAAAACTGTTTTTT. This translates into CASSDGRGDEKLFF.

This clone came up a few times. The chain has TRBV30 and TRBJ2-1; 9 bases agree with TRBD2. The CDR3 consists of 15 residues. Germline lookup yields CDR1 GTSNPN and CDR2 SVGIG (reference sequence). V shed 1 base and J 5 bases; nucleotides not matched to a gene: 6. The CDR3 DNA follows: TGTGCCTGGAGTGGGGGGAGACTAGCGGACAATGAGCAGTTCTTC. Translation gives CAWSGGRLADNEQFF.

This clone was counted a few times. V gene TRBV29-1 combines with J gene TRBJ1-2, with D tentatively TRBD1 (6 bases). CDR3 length: 11 residues. The germline V gene has CDR1 SQVTM and CDR2 ANQGSEA. V was trimmed by 7 bases and J by 4 bases, leaving 10 bases between them. The CDR3 coding sequence is TGCAGCGGAGAGACAGGCTATGGCTACACCTTC. Residues: CSGETGYGYTF.

The rearrangement uses TRBV9 and TRBJ2-3; D gene uncertain. This CDR3 has 13 amino acids. Per germline, CDR1 SGDLS and CDR2 YYNGEE. V shed 5 bases and J shed 6 bases, with 13 bases lying between them. The CDR3: CASSLTLGDTQYF. The CDR3 DNA reads as TGTGCCAGCAGTTTGACCCTGGGTGATACGCAGTATTTT.

The V and J genes are TRBV5-1 and TRBJ2-7; D not certain. The germline V gene encodes CDR1 SGHRS and CDR2 YFSETQ. The CDR3 is 12 residues long. Trimming pared 4 bases from V and 1 base from J, leaving 6 bases between. Written as DNA, the CDR3 is TGCGCCAGCAGCGGGGATTCCTACGAGCAGTACTTC. Amino acids: CASSGDSYEQYF.

This clone was detected a few times. V is TRBV5-1 and J is TRBJ2-7; 11 bases line up with TRBD1. Germline V CDR1 and CDR2: SGHRS, YFSETQ. Trimming cost V 3 bases and J 4 bases; bases outside gene matches: 3. The CDR3 has 14 amino acids. CDR3 loop: CASSSGQGAYEQYF. CDR3 bases: TGCGCCAGCAGCTCCGGACAGGGGGCTTACGAGCAGTACTTC.

In this sample, this clone turned up a few times. V is TRBV14 and J is TRBJ1-4; D is ambiguous. V was pared by 1 base and J by 0 bases, with 9 bases between. The CDR3 is 16 residues long. Germline lookup yields CDR1 SGHDN and CDR2 FVKESK. This CDR3 is CASSQGRAATNEKLFF. The CDR3 nucleotides read TGTGCCAGCAGCCAAGGTCGAGCAGCAACTAATGAAAAACTGTTTTTT.

The chain employs TRBV30 and TRBJ1-1; unclear D gene. The CDR3 loop spans 11 amino acids. V was shortened by 4 bases and J by 10 bases, with 13 bases between the two germline ends. Germline-derived CDR1 and CDR2 are GTSNPN and SVGIG (reference sequence). CDR3 amino acids: CAWMRGWRAFF. The CDR3 DNA reads TGTGCCTGGATGAGAGGGTGGCGAGCTTTCTTT.

Here the CDR3 DNA reads TGTGCCACCAGCCCGACAGGCGGAGAGCCCCAGCATTTT. Translating gives CATSPTGGEPQHF. The J gene is TRBJ1-5, the V gene TRBV15, with D possibly being TRBD1 (6 bases). CDR1 is LNHNV and CDR2 is YYDKDF in the germline V gene (reference sequence). V lost 5 bases and J 8 bases, leaving 13 bases between the germline ends. The length of the CDR3 is 13 residues. The complete variable domain, with remaining parts taken from reference TRBV15 and TRBJ1-5, reads DAMVIQNPRYQVTQFGKPVTLSCSQTLNHNVMYWYQQKSSQAPKLLFHYYDKDFNNEADTPDNFQSRRPNTSFCFLDIRSPGLGDTAMYLCATSPTGGEPQHFGDGTRLSIL.

The rearrangement joins TRBV25-1 to TRBJ2-5, with D possibly called TRBD1 or TRBD2 (5 bases each). The CDR3 totals 12 residues. Germline V lookup: CDR1 MGHDK, CDR2 SYGVNS. Trimming took off 3 bases at V and 5 bases at J, with 7 bases between the two ends. For the CDR3, the DNA is TGTGCCAGCAGTGACTGGGGGGAGACCCAGTACTTC. Its translation: CASSDWGETQYF.

The chain links TRBV2 to TRBJ1-6; maybe TRBD1 (6 bases). The CDR3 extends over 15 amino acids. The V and J ends lost 4 bases and 10 bases respectively, with 17 bases between them. Germline CDR1 reads SNHLY; CDR2 reads FYNNEI. The CDR3 sequence: CASSVGPGEGSPLHF. CDR3 nucleotides: TGTGCCAGCAGTGTAGGACCAGGGGAGGGATCACCCCTCCACTTT.

V gene TRBV5-1 combines with J gene TRBJ2-5; no definite D call. The CDR3 runs to 16 residues. V shed 7 bases and J shed 1 base, with 20 bases lying between them. CDR1 and CDR2 from the germline V gene are SGHRS and YFSETQ. The CDR3 loop reads CASRPGPGSPQETQYF. The CDR3 nucleotides read TGCGCCAGCCGTCCCGGGCCAGGATCACCCCAAGAGACCCAGTACTTC. Full variable domain (missing parts from reference TRBV5-1 and TRBJ2-5): KAGVTQTPRYLIKTRGQQVTLSCSPISGHRSVSWYQQTPGQGLQFLFEYFSETQRNKGNFPGRFSGRQFSNSRSEMNVSTLELGDSALYLCASRPGPGSPQETQYFGPGTRLLVL.